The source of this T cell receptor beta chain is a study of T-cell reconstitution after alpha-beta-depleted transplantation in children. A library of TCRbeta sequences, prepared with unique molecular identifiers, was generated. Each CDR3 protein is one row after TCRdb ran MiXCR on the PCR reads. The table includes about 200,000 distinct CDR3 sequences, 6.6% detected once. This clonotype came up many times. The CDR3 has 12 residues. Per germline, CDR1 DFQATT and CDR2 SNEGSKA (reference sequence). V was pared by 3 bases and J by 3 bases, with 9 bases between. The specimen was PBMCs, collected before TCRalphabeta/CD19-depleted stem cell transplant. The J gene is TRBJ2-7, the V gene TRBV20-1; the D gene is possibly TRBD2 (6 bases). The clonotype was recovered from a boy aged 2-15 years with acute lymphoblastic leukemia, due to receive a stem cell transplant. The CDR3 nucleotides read TGCAGTGCTAGTGCTAGCGTCTACGAGCAGTACTTC. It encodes CSASASVYEQYF.